One sample yielded the 9 T cell receptor beta chains listed below, sequenced in a study of shared clonotypes between healthy human individuals. Sequencing used immunoSEQ multiplex PCR; TCRdb keeps in-frame clones, though not all of them. Seen here are hundreds of thousands of clones, more than 70% observed once, and the top ten hold under 2%. Material for sequencing was memory CD4+ T cells sorted from blood. Subset reported: CD45RA-negative fraction. The receptors were gathered from a woman aged 30 to 39 in good health.

V and J are TRBV10-3 and TRBJ1-4; D is possibly TRBD1 (6 bases). CDR3 size: 15 residues. Trimming took off 3 bases at V and 7 bases at J, with 15 bases between the two ends. The germline V gene encodes CDR1 ENHRY and CDR2 SYGVKD. CDR3 in amino acids: CAISDPQGAGEKLFF. For the CDR3, the DNA is TGTGCCATCAGTGACCCACAGGGCGCCGGTGAAAAACTGTTTTTT.

The V and J genes are TRBV25-1 and TRBJ2-1, with D perhaps being TRBD1 or TRBD2 (5 bases each). The germline V gene has CDR1 MGHDK and CDR2 SYGVNS. Trimming took 3 bases from V and 0 from J, leaving 15 bases between them. This CDR3 has 17 residues. CDR3 in DNA: TGTGCCAGCAGTGAGCAACAGGACTTGAGCTCCTACAATGAGCAGTTCTTC. Translation: CASSEQQDLSSYNEQFF.

This clone was detected many times. The chain joins TRBV11-2 to TRBJ1-2; no reliable D call. Looked up from germline, CDR1 is SGHAT and CDR2 is FQNNGV. The V end lost 3 bases, the J end lost 5 bases, and 7 bases lay between the germline ends. CDR3 length: 12 residues. In DNA form, the CDR3 reads TGTGCCAGCAGCTTGCGGGGATATGGCTACACCTTC. Translating gives CASSLRGYGYTF.

The V gene is TRBV27, the J gene TRBJ2-7; tentative D call: TRBD1 (7 bases). CDR3 length equals 16 residues. Deletions cut 2 bases from V and 3 bases from J, with 17 bases between. The germline CDR1 and CDR2 sequences are MNHEY and SMNVEV (reference sequence). The CDR3 is CASSLKGGTAFYEQYF. CDR3 bases: TGTGCCAGCAGTTTAAAAGGGGGGACAGCTTTCTACGAGCAGTACTTC.

This clone was detected many times. This chain connects TRBV19 to TRBJ1-1, with no clear D. CDR1 is LNHDA, CDR2 SQIVND, per germline (reference sequence). Trimming removed 0 bases at V and 6 bases at J, with 14 bases between. The CDR3 has 15 residues. This chain's CDR3 is CASSIDSSRASEAFF. The CDR3 nucleotides read TGTGCCAGTAGTATAGATTCGTCTCGGGCCTCTGAAGCTTTCTTT.

The rearrangement links TRBV30 to TRBJ1-5, with D uncertain. Trimming took off 1 base at V and 1 base at J, with 8 bases between the two ends. Germline-derived CDR1 and CDR2 are GTSNPN and SVGIG (reference sequence). The CDR3 runs 14 residues. The CDR3 region has the DNA TGTGCCTGGAGTGGCAGGATAAGCAATCAGCCCCAGCATTTT. Its protein product is CAWSGRISNQPQHF.

The chain employs TRBV19 and TRBJ2-5; the D gene is possibly TRBD1 (5 bases). V was pared by 5 bases and J by 5 bases, with 15 bases between. This CDR3 is built from 14 residues. Germline V gene sequence: CDR1 LNHDA, CDR2 SQIVND (reference sequence). In nucleotides, the CDR3 is TGTGCCAGTAGTCCTCAGGGTAATGGGGAGACCCAGTACTTC. Translation gives CASSPQGNGETQYF.

V usage is TRBV7-2 and J usage is TRBJ1-3; 10 nucleotides agree with TRBD1. Trimming at V came to 4 bases and at J to 7 bases, leaving 4 bases not matched to a gene. The CDR3 is made up of 14 amino acids. Germline V gene lookup returns CDR1 SGHTA and CDR2 FQGNSA. DNA of the CDR3: TGTGCCAGCAGCTCGACAGGGGGCATCAACACCATATATTTT. It yields the protein CASSSTGGINTIYF.

The V and J genes are TRBV7-2 and TRBJ2-5; 7 bases fit TRBD1. CDR3 length equals 14 residues. The germline gives CDR1 SGHTA, CDR2 FQGNSA. The trim removed 5 bases at V and 4 bases at J, leaving 7 bases unmatched. The CDR3 DNA reads TGTGCCAGCAGCAAGGGACAGATCCGAGAGACCCAGTACTTC. It specifies CASSKGQIRETQYF.